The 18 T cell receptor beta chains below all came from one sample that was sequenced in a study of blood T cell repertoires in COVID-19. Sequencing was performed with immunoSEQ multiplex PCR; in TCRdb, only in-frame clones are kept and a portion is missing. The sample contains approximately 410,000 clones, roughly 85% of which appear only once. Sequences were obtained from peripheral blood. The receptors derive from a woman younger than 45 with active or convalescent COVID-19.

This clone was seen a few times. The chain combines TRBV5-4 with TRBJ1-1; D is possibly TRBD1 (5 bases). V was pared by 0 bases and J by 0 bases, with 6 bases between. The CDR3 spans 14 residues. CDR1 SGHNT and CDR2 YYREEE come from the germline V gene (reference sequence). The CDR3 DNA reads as TGTGCCAGCAGCTTGGGGGGCCTGAACACTGAAGCTTTCTTT. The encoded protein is CASSLGGLNTEAFF.

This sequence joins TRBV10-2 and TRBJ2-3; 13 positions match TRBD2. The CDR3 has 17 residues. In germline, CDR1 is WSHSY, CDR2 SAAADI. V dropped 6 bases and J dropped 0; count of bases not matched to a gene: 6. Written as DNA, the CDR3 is TGCGCCAGCAGGTGGACTAGCGGGGGCACTAGCACAGATACGCAGTATTTT. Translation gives CASRWTSGGTSTDTQYF.

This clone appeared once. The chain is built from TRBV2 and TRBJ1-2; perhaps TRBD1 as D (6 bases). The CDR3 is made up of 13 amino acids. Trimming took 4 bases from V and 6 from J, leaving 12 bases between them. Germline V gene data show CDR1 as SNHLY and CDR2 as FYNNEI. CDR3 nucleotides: TGTGCCAGCAGTGTTTACAGGGCCCATGGCTACACCTTC. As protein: CASSVYRAHGYTF. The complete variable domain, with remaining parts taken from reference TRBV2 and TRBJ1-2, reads EPEVTQTPSHQVTQMGQEVILRCVPISNHLYFYWYRQILGQKVEFLVSFYNNEISEKSEIFDDQFSVERPDGSNFTLKIRSTKLEDSAMYFCASSVYRAHGYTFGSGTRLTVV.

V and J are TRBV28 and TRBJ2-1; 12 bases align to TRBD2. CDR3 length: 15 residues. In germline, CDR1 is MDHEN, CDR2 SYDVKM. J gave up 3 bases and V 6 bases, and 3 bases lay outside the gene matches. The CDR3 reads CASSKLAGGYNEQFF. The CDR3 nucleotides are TGTGCCAGCAGCAAACTAGCGGGGGGCTACAATGAGCAGTTCTTC.

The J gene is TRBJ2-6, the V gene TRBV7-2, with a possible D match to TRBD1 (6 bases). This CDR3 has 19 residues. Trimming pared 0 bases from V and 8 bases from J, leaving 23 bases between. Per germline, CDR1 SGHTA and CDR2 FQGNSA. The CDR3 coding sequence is TGTGCCAGCAGCTTAGCGCTTTTGGTGGGTCAGGGGAACACCAACGTCCTGACTTTC. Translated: CASSLALLVGQGNTNVLTF.

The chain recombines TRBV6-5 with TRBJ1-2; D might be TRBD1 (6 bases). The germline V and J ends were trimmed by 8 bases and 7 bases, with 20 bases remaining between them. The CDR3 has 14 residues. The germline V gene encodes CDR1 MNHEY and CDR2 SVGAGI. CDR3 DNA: TGTGCCAGCCGACCGGGGGGCGCGCCCTTTGGCTACACCTTC. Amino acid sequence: CASRPGGAPFGYTF.

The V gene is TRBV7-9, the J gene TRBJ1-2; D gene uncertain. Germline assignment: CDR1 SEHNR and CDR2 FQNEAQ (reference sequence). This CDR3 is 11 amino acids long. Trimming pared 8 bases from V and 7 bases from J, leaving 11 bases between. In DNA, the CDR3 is TGTGCCAGCGGACGAGGGAGTGGCTACACCTTC. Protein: CASGRGSGYTF.

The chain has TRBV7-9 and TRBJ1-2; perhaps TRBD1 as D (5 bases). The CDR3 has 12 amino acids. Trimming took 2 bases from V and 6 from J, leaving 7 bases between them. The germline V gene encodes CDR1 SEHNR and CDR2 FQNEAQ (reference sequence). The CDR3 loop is CASSLRGDGYTF. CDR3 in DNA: TGTGCCAGCAGCTTACGGGGGGATGGCTACACCTTC. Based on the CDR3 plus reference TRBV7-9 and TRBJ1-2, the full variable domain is DTGVSQNPRHKITKRGQNVTFRCDPISEHNRLYWYRQTLGQGPEFLTYFQNEAQLEKSRLLSDRFSAERPKGSFSTLEIQRTEQGDSAMYLCASSLRGDGYTFGSGTRLTVV.

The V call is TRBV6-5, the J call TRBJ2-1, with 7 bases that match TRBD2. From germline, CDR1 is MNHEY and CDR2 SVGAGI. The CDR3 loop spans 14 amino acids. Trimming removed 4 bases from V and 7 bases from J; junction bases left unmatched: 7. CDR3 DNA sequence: TGTGCCAGCAGTTCTCCTAGCGGTTCGAATGAGCAGTTCTTC. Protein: CASSSPSGSNEQFF.

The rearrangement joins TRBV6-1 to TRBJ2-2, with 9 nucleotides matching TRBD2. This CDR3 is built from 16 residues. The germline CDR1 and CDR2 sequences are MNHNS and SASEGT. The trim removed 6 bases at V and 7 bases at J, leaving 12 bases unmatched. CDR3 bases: TGTGCCAGCAGCGAACCCTCGGGACTAGCTGGCGGGGAGCTGTTTTTT. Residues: CASSEPSGLAGGELFF.

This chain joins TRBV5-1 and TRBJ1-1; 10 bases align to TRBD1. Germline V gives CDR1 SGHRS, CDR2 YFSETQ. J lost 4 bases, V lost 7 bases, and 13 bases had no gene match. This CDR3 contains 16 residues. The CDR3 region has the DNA TGCGCCAGCTCTAAGCCGGGACAGGGGTCGGGCACTGAAGCTTTCTTT. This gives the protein CASSKPGQGSGTEAFF.

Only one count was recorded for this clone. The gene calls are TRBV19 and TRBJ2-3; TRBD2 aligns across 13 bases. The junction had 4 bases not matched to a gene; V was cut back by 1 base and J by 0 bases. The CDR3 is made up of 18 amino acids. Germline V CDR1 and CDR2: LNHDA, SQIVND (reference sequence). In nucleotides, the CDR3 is TGTGCCAGTAGTATAGGACTAGCGGGAGGATCTAGCACAGATACGCAGTATTTT. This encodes CASSIGLAGGSSTDTQYF. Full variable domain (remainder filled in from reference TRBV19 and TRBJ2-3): DGGITQSPKYLFRKEGQNVTLSCEQNLNHDAMYWYRQDPGQGLRLIYYSQIVNDFQKGDIAEGYSVSREKKESFPLTVTSAQKNPTAFYLCASSIGLAGGSSTDTQYFGPGTRLTVL.

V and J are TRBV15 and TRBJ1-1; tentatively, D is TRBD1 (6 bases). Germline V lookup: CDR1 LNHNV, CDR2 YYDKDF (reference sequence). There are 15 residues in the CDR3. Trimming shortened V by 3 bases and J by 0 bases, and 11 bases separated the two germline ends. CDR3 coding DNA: TGTGCCACCAGCAGGGACAGCGCAATGAACACTGAAGCTTTCTTT. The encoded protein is CATSRDSAMNTEAFF.

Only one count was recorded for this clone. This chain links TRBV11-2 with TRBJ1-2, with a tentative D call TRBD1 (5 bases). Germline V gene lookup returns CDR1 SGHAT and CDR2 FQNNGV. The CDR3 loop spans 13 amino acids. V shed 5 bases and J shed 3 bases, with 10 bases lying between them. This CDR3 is CASSPGGDYGYTF. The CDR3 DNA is TGTGCCAGCAGCCCGGGGGGGGACTATGGCTACACCTTC.

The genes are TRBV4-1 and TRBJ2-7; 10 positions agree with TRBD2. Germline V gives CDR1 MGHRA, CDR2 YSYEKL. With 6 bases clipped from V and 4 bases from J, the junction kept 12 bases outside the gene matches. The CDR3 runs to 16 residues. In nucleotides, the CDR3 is TGCGCCAGCAGAGTCTCGCTAGCGGGAGATCTGTACGAGCAGTACTTC. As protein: CASRVSLAGDLYEQYF.

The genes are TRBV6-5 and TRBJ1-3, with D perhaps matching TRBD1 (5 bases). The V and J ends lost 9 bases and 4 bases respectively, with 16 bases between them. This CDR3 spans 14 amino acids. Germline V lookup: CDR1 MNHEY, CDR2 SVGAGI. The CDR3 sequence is CASSADWTGNTIYF. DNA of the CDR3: TGTGCCAGTTCGGCGGATTGGACAGGAAACACCATATATTTT.

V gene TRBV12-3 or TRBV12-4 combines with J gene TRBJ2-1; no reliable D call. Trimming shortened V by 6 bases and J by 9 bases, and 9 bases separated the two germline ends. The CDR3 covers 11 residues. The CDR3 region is CASRSTGEQFF. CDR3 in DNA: TGTGCCAGCAGGTCCACGGGTGAGCAGTTCTTC.

CDR3 DNA: TGTGCCAGCAGTTTTGGCGGGGGGGCAACAGATACGCAGTATTTT. This gives the protein CASSFGGGATDTQYF. The V gene is TRBV28, the J gene TRBJ2-3; 9 bases map to TRBD2. V was pared by 3 bases and J by 3 bases, with 4 bases of the junction left unmatched. In germline, CDR1 is MDHEN, CDR2 SYDVKM. The CDR3 totals 15 residues.